A single count supports the clone carrying this TCR beta chain. The time point here: blood 2 weeks post-SBRT. Treatment denoted: 15 Gy SBRT to primary tumor, nephrectomy 4 weeks later. After SBRT, blood was collected at 2 and 4 weeks, plus baseline. The tumor was a clear cell renal cell carcinoma. This sample was taken from a study of radiation and T cells in renal cell carcinoma. Whole-study context: Nephrectomy followed 15 Gy stereotactic body radiation by 4 weeks.

This table comes from immunoSEQ multiplex PCR, and its TCRdb copy is limited to in-frame clones, with some not included. The sample holds tens of thousands of clones; approximately 80% are singletons and the top ten take about 30%. The CDR3 extends over 10 amino acids. CDR1 is SNHLY and CDR2 is FYNNEI in the germline V gene. V shed 2 bases and J shed 7 bases, with 0 bases lying between them. J is TRBJ2-4 and V is TRBV2; D unresolved. This sample comprised blood, obtained from a patient whose treatment included radiotherapy and nephrectomy. The TCR comes from an older woman with renal cell carcinoma. CDR3 loop: CASSENIQYF. DNA of the CDR3: TGTGCCAGCAGTGAAAACATTCAGTACTTC.